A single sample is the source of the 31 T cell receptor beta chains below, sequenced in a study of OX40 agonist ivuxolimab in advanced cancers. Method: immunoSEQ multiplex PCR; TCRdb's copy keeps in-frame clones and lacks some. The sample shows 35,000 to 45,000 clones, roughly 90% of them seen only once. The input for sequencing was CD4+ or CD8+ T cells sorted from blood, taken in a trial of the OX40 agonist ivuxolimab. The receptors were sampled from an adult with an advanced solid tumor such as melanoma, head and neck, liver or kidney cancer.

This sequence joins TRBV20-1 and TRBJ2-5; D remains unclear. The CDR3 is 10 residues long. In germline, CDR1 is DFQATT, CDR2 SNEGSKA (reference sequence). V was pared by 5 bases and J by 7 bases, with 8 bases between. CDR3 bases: TGCAGTGCTTTCCTAGGGACCCAGTACTTC. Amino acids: CSAFLGTQYF.

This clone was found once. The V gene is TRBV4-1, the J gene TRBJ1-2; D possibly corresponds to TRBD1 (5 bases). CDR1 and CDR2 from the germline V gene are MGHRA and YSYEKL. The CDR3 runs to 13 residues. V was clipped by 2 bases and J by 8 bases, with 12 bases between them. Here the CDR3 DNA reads TGCGCCAGCAGCCAACGTCGGGGGGACGGCTACACCTTC. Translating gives CASSQRRGDGYTF.

The CDR3 spells CASSSPGQVAYGYTF. The CDR3 region has the DNA TGTGCCAGCAGTTCACCCGGACAGGTCGCTTATGGCTACACCTTC. This chain uses TRBV2 with TRBJ1-2; 7 bases are shared with TRBD1. The length of the CDR3 is 15 residues. CDR1 is SNHLY and CDR2 is FYNNEI in the germline V gene. V shed 5 bases and J 5 bases; nucleotides not matched to a gene: 11. The whole variable domain, filled in from reference TRBV2 and TRBJ1-2, reads EPEVTQTPSHQVTQMGQEVILRCVPISNHLYFYWYRQILGQKVEFLVSFYNNEISEKSEIFDDQFSVERPDGSNFTLKIRSTKLEDSAMYFCASSSPGQVAYGYTFGSGTRLTVV.

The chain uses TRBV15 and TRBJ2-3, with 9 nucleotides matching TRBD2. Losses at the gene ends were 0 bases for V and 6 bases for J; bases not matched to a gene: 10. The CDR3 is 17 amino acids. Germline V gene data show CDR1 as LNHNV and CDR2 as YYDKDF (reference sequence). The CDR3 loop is CATSRDGAGGPTDTQYF. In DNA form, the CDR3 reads TGTGCCACCAGCAGAGATGGTGCGGGGGGGCCAACGGATACGCAGTATTTT.

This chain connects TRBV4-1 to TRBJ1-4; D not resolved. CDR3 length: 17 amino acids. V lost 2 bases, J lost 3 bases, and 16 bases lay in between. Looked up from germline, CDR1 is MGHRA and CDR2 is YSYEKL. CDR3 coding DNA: TGCGCCAGCAGCCAATTACTTGCGATAAGACCTAATGAAAAACTGTTTTTT. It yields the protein CASSQLLAIRPNEKLFF.

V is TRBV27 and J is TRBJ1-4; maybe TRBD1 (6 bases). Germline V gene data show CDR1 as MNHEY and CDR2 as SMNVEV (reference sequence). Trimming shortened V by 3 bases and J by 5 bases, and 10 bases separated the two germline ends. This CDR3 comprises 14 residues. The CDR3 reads CASSLGAVNEKLFF. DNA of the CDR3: TGTGCCAGCAGTTTGGGGGCTGTGAATGAAAAACTGTTTTTT.

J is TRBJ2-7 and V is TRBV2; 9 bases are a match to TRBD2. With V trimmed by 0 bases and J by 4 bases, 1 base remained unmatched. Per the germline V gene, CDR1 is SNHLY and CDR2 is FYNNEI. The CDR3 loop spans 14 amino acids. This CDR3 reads CASSEASGGYEQYF. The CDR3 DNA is TGTGCCAGCAGTGAAGCTAGCGGGGGTTACGAGCAGTACTTC.

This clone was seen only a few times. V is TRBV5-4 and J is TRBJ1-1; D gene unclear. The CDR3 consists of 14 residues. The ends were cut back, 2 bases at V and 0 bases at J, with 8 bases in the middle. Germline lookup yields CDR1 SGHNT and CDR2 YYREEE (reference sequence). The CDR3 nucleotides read TGTGCCAGCAGCTTTTGGCAGTTGAACACTGAAGCTTTCTTT. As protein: CASSFWQLNTEAFF. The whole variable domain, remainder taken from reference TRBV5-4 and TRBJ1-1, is ETGVTQSPTHLIKTRGQQVTLRCSSQSGHNTVSWYQQALGQGPQFIFQYYREEENGRGNFPPRFSGLQFPNYSSELNVNALELDDSALYLCASSFWQLNTEAFFGQGTRLTVV.

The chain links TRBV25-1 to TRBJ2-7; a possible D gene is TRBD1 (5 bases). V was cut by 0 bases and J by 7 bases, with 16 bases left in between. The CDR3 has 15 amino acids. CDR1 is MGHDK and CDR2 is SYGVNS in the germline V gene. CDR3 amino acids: CASSEYDSLVEEQYF. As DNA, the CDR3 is TGTGCCAGCAGTGAATATGACAGCCTTGTGGAAGAGCAGTACTTC.

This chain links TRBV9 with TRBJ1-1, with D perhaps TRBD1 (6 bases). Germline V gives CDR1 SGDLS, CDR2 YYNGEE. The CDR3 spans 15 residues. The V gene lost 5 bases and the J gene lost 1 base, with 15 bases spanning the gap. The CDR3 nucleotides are TGTGCCAGCAGTCCGACCGGGACAACGAACACTGAAGCTTTCTTT. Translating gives CASSPTGTTNTEAFF. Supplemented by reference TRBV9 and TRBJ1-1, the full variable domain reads DSGVTQTPKHLITATGQRVTLRCSPRSGDLSVYWYQQSLDQGLQFLIQYYNGEERAKGNILERFSAQQFPDLHSELNLSSLELGDSALYFCASSPTGTTNTEAFFGQGTRLTVV.

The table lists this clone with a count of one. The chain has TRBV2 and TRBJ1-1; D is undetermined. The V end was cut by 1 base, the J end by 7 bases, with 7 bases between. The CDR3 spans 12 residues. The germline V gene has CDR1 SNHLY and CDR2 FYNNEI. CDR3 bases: TGTGCCAGCAGTGAAGAGGGTCTTGAAGCTTTCTTT. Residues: CASSEEGLEAFF.

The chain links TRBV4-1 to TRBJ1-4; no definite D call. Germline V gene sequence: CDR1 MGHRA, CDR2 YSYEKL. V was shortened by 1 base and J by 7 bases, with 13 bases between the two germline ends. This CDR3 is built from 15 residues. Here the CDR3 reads CASSQAPGGTEKLFF. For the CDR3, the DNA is TGCGCCAGCAGCCAAGCCCCTGGAGGAACTGAAAAACTGTTTTTT.

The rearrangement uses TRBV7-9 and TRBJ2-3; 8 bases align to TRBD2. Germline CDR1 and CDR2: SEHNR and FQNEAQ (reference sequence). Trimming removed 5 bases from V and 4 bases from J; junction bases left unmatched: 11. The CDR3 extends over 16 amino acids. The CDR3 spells CASSPSGGLVADTQYF. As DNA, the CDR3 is TGTGCCAGCAGCCCTTCGGGGGGACTAGTCGCAGATACGCAGTATTTT.

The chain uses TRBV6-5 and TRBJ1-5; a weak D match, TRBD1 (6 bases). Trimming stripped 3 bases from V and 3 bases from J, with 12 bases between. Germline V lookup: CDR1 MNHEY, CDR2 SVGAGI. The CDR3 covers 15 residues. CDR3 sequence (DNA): TGTGCCAGCAGTTATTTCGCAGGGGACAATCAGCCCCAGCATTTT. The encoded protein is CASSYFAGDNQPQHF.

CDR3 region: CASSPNSGYEQYF. As DNA, the CDR3 is TGTGCCAGCAGTCCCAATAGTGGCTACGAGCAGTACTTC. The genes are TRBV27 and TRBJ2-7; D is ambiguous. The V end lost 5 bases, the J end lost 3 bases, and 11 bases lay between the germline ends. Per germline, CDR1 MNHEY and CDR2 SMNVEV (reference sequence). The length of the CDR3 is 13 residues.

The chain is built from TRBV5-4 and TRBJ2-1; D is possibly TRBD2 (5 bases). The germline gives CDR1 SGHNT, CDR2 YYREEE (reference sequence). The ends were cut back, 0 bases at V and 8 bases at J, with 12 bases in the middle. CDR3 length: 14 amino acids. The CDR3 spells CASSLGLTEDEQFF. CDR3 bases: TGTGCCAGCAGCTTGGGGCTAACGGAGGATGAGCAGTTCTTC.

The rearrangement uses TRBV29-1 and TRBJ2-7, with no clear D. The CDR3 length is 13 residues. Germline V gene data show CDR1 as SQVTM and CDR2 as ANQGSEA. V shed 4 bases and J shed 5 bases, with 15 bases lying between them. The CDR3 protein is CSVVRSNSHEQYF. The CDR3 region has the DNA TGCAGCGTTGTTAGGTCTAACAGCCACGAGCAGTACTTC.

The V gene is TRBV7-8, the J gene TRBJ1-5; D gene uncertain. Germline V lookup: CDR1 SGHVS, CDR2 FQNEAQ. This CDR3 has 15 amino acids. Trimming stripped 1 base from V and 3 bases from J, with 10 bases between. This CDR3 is CASSLEEGVNQPQHF. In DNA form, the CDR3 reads TGTGCCAGCAGCTTAGAGGAGGGAGTCAATCAGCCCCAGCATTTT.

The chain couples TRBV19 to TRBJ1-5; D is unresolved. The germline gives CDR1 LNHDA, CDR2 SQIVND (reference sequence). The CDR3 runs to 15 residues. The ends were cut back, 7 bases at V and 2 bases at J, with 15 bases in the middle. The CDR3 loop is CASKATLAGNQPQHF. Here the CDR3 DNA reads TGTGCCAGTAAGGCAACCCTAGCAGGCAATCAGCCCCAGCATTTT.

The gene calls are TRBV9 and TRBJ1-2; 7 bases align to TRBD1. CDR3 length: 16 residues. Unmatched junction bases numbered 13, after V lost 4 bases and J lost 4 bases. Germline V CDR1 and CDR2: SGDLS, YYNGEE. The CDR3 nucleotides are TGTGCCAGCAGCTTACCCCTGGACAGGAGTATCTATGGCTACACCTTC. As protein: CASSLPLDRSIYGYTF.

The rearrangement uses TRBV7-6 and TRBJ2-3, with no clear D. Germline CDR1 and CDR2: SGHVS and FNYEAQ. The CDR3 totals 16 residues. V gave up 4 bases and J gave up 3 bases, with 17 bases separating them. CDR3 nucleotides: TGTGCCAGCAGCTCCCCGACGGGTTTGGTAACAGATACGCAGTATTTT. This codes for CASSSPTGLVTDTQYF.

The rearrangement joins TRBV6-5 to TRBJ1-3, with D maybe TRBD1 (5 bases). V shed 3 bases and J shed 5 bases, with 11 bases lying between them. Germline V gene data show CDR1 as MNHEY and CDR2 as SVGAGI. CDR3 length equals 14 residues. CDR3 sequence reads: CASSYGGERNTIYF. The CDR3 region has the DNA TGTGCCAGCAGTTATGGGGGGGAGAGAAACACCATATATTTT.

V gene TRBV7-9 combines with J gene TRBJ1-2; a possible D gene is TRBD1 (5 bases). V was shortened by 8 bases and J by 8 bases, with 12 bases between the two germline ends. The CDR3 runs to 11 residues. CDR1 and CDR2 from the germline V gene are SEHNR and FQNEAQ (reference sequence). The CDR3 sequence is CASGFEGGYTF. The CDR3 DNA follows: TGTGCCAGCGGTTTCGAGGGGGGCTACACCTTC.

CDR3 amino acids: CASSLGTGRDTEAFF. The CDR3 DNA follows: TGCGCCAGCAGCTTGGGGACAGGGAGGGACACTGAAGCTTTCTTT. The chain joins TRBV5-1 to TRBJ1-1; 8 nucleotides line up with TRBD1. Germline lookup yields CDR1 SGHRS and CDR2 YFSETQ. V was clipped by 0 bases and J by 3 bases; unmatched bases: 4. This CDR3 spans 15 amino acids.

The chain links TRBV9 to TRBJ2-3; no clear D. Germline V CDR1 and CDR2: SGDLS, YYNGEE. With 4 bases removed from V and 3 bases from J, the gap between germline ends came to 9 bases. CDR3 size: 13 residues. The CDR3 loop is CASSPILTDTQYF. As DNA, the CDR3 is TGTGCCAGCAGCCCGATATTAACAGATACGCAGTATTTT.

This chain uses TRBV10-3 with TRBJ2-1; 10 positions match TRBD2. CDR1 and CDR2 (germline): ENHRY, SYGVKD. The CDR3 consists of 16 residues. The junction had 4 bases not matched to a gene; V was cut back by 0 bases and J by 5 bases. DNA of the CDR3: TGTGCCATCAGTGAGTCTCTAGCGGGGGCAGACAATGAGCAGTTCTTC. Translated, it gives CAISESLAGADNEQFF.

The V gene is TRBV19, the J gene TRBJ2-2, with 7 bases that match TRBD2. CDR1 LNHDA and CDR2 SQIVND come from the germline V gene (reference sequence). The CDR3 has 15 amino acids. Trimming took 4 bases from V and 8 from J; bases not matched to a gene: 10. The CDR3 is CASSTRGGRIGELFF. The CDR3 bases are TGTGCCAGTAGTACCCGCGGGGGTAGGATTGGGGAGCTGTTTTTT.

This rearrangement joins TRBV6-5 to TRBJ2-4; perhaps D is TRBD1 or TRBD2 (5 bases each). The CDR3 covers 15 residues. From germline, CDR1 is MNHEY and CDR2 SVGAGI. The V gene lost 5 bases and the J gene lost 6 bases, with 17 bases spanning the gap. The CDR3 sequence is CASSPLRGAGNIQYF. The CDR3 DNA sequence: TGTGCCAGCAGTCCCTTAAGAGGGGCTGGAAACATTCAGTACTTC.

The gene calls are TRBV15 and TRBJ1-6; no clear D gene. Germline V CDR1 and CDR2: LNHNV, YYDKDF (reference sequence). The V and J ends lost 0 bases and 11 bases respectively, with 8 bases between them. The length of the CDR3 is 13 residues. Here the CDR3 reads CATSRDRRPPLHF. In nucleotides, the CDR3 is TGTGCCACCAGCAGAGACCGTAGGCCACCCCTCCACTTT. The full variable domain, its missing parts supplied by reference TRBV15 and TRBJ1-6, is DAMVIQNPRYQVTQFGKPVTLSCSQTLNHNVMYWYQQKSSQAPKLLFHYYDKDFNNEADTPDNFQSRRPNTSFCFLDIRSPGLGDTAMYLCATSRDRRPPLHFGNGTRLTVT.

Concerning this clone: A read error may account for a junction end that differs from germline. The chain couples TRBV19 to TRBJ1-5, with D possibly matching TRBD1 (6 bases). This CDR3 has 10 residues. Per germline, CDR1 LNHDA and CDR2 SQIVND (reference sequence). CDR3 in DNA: TGTGCCAGTAGTACCGACAGGCCATATTTT. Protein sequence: CASSTDRPYF.

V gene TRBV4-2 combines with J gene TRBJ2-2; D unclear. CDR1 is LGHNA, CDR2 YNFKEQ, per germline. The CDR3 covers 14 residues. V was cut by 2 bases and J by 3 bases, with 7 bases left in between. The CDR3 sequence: CASSQNADTGELFF. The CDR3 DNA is TGTGCCAGCAGCCAAAATGCGGACACCGGGGAGCTGTTTTTT.